This T cell receptor (beta chain) was obtained from a study of blood T cells in healthy people across ages. Next came a second PCR, run for roughly 7 to 12 cycles, which used a sample-barcoded 5' primer along with a J-beta primer mix. TCRdb analysed the 5' RACE reads with MiXCR anew, one entry per CDR3 protein. Of 350,000 to 450,000 distinct CDR3 sequences listed, about 55% are singletons. Study observations and caveats: The diversity estimates, figures obtained from one million T cells, were considered underestimates. Comparison with aged donors showed that long-lived donors had more naive CD4+ cells and higher diversity.

This clonotype was picked up a small number of times. Its antigen remains unknown. This CDR3 region has 15 residues. The sequence was collected from a man aged 55 to 70 in good health. Sequenced: blood. This rearrangement joins TRBV21-1 to TRBJ2-7; TRBD1 is the table's D call and was not checked against the DNA. TRBV21-1 is flagged as a pseudogene. CDR3 region: CASRPGGRRAYEQYF. CDR3 sequence (DNA): TGTGCCAGCAGACCCGGGGGGCGAAGGGCCTACGAGCAGTACTTC.